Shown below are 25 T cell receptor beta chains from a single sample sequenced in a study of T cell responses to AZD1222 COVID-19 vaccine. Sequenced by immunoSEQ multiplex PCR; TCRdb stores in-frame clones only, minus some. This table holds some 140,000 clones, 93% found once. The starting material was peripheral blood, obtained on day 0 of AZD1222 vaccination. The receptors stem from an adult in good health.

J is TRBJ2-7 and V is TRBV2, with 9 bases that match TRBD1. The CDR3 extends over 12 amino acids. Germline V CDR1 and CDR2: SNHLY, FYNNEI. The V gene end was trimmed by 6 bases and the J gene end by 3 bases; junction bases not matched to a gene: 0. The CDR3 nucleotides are TGTGCCAGCAGGACAGGGGGCTACGAGCAGTACTTC. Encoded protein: CASRTGGYEQYF.

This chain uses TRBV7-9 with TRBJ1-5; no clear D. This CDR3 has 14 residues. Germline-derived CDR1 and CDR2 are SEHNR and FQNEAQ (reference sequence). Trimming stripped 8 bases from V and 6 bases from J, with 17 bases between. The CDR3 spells CASSLAGEGQPQHF. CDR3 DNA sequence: TGTGCCAGCTCCCTAGCGGGAGAAGGTCAGCCCCAGCATTTT.

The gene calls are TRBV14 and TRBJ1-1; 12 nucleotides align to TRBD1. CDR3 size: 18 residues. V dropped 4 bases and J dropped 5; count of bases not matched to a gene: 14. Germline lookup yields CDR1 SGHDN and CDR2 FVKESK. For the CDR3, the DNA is TGTGCCAGCAGCCTTAATCCGGGACAGGGGGCGCATTGGACTGAAGCTTTCTTT. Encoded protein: CASSLNPGQGAHWTEAFF.

The DNA for the CDR3 is TGTGCCAGCCTTGGGGGGACAAAAGAGACCCAGTACTTC. It encodes CASLGGTKETQYF. The chain combines TRBV2 with TRBJ2-5; D is tentatively TRBD1 or TRBD2 (6 bases each). The CDR3 extends over 13 amino acids. Trimming removed 8 bases at V and 3 bases at J, with 13 bases between. From germline, CDR1 is SNHLY and CDR2 FYNNEI.

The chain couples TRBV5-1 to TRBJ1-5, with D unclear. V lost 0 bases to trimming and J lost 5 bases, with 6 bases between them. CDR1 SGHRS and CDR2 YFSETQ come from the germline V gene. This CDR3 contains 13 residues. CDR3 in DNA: TGCGCCAGCAGCTTGGGGTCTGATCAGCCCCAGCATTTT. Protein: CASSLGSDQPQHF.

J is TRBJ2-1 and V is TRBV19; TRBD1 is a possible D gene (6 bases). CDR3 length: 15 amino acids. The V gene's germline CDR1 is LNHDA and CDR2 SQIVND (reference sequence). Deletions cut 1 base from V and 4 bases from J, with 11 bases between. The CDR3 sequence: CASSIGQGRYNEQFF. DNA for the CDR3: TGTGCCAGTAGTATAGGTCAGGGGAGATACAATGAGCAGTTCTTC.

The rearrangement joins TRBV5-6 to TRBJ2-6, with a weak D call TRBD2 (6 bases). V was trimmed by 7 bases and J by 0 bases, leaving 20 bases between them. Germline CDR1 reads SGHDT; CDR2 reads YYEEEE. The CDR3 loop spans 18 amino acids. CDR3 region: CASFLPGGASSGANVLTF. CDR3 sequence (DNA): TGTGCCAGCTTTCTCCCTGGAGGGGCAAGCTCTGGGGCCAACGTCCTGACTTTC.

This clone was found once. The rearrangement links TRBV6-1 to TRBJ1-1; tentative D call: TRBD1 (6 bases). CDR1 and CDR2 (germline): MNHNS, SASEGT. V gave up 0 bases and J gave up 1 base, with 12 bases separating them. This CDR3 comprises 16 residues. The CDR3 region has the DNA TGTGCCAGCAGTGAAGCCCGGGGGCGGCCGAACACTGAAGCTTTCTTT. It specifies CASSEARGRPNTEAFF.

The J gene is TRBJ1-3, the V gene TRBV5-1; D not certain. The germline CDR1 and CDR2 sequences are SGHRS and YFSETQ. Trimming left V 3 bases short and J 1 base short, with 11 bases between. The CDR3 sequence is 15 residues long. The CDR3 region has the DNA TGCGCCAGCAGCTCTGAAGAGGGATCTGGAAACACCATATATTTT. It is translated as CASSSEEGSGNTIYF.

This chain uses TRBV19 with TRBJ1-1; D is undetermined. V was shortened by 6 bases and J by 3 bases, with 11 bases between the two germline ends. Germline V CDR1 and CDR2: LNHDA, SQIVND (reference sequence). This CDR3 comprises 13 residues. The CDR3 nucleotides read TGTGCCAGTAGGTGGCAGGCGGACACTGAAGCTTTCTTT. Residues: CASRWQADTEAFF.

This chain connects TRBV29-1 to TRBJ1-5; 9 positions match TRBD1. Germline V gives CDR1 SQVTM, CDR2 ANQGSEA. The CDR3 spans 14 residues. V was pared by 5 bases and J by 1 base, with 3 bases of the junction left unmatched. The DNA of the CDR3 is TGCAGCGTTAGGGGACAGGGAAGCAATCAGCCCCAGCATTTT. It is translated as CSVRGQGSNQPQHF.

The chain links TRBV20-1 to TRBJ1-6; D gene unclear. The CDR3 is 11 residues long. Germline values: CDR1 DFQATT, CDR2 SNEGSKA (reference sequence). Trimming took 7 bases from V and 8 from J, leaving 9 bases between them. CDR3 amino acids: CSEPTHSPLHF. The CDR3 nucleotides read TGCAGTGAGCCCACTCATTCACCCCTCCACTTT.

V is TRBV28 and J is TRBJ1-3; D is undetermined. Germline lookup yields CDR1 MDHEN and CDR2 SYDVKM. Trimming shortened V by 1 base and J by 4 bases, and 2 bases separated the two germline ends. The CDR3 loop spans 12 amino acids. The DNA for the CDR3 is TGTGCCAGCAGTTTATTAGGAAACACCATATATTTT. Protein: CASSLLGNTIYF.

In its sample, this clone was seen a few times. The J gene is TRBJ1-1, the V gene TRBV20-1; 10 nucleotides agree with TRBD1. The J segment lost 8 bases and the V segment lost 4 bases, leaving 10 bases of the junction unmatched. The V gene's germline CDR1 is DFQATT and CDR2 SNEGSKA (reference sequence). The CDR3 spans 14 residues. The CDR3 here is CSATEGDRGGEAFF. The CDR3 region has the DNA TGCAGTGCTACTGAGGGGGACAGGGGCGGAGAAGCTTTCTTT.

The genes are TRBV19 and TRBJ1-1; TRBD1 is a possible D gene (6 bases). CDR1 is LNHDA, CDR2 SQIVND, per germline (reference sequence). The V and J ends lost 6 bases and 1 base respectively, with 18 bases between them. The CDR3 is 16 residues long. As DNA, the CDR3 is TGTGCCAGTAGGCAGACAGGCGTGGGGACGAACACTGAAGCTTTCTTT. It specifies CASRQTGVGTNTEAFF.

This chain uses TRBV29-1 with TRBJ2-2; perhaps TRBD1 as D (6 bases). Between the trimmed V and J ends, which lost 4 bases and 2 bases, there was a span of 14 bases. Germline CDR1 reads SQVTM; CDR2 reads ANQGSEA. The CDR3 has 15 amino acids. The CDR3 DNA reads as TGCAGCGTTGGTATACAGGGAATTAACACCGGGGAGCTGTTTTTT. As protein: CSVGIQGINTGELFF.

The CDR3 bases are TGTGCCAGCAAATGGACAGGGGGGACTGAAGCTTTCTTT. Its translation is CASKWTGGTEAFF. The V and J genes are TRBV27 and TRBJ1-1, with 10 bases fitting TRBD1. This CDR3 contains 13 residues. V shed 7 bases and J 5 bases; nucleotides not matched to a gene: 4. Germline V gene data show CDR1 as MNHEY and CDR2 as SMNVEV (reference sequence).

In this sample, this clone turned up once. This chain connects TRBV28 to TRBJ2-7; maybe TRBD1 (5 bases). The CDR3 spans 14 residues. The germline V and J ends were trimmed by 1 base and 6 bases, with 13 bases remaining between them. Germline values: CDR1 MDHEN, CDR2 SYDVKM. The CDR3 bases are TGTGCCAGCAGTTTATTCCCAGGGATGGGCGAGCAGTACTTC. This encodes CASSLFPGMGEQYF.

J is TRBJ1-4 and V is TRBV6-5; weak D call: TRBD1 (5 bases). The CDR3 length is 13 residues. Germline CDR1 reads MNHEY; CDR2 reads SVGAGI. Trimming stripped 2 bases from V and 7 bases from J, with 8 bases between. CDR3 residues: CASSYRDREKLFF. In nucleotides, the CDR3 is TGTGCCAGCAGTTACCGGGACCGTGAAAAACTGTTTTTT.

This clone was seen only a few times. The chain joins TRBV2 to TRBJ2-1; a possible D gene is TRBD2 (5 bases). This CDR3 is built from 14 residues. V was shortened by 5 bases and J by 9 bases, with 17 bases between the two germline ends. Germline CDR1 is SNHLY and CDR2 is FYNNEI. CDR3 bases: TGTGCCAGCAGTATTGGGCTAGCCCCAGTTGAGCAGTTCTTC. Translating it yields CASSIGLAPVEQFF.

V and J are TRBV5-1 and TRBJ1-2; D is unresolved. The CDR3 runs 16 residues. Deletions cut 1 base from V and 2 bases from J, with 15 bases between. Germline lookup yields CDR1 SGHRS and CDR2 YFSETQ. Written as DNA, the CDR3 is TGCGCCAGCAGCTTGCCGGGGATTGGAGAAAACTATGGCTACACCTTC. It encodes CASSLPGIGENYGYTF.

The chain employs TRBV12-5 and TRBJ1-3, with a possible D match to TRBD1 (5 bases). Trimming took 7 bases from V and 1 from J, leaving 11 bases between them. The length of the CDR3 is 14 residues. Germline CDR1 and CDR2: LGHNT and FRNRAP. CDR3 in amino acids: CASVRSGSGNTIYF. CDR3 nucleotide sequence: TGTGCTAGTGTCCGATCAGGGTCTGGAAACACCATATATTTT.

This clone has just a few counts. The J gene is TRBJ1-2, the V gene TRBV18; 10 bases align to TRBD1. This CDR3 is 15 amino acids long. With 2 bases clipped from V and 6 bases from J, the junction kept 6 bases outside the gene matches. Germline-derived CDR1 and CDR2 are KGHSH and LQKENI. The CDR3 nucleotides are TGTGCCAGCTCACCAAGGGACAGGGGCAGAAATGGCTACACCTTC. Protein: CASSPRDRGRNGYTF.

The CDR3 sequence: CASSDRGRNSPLHF. CDR3 DNA: TGTGCCAGTAGTGACCGGGGGCGGAATTCACCCCTCCACTTT. The rearrangement links TRBV19 to TRBJ1-6; a weak D match, TRBD1 (6 bases). CDR3 size: 14 residues. Trimming left V 5 bases short and J 7 bases short, with 12 bases between. CDR1 is LNHDA, CDR2 SQIVND, per germline (reference sequence).

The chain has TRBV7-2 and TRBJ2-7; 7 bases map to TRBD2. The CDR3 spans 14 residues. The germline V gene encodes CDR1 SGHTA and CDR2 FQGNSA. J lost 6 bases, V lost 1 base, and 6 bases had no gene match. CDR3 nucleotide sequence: TGTGCCAGCAGCTTAGGGGGCGGGAGTATCGAGCAGTACTTC. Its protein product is CASSLGGGSIEQYF. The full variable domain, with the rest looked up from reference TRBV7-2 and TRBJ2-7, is GAGVSQSPSNKVTEKGKDVELRCDPISGHTALYWYRQSLGQGLEFLIYFQGNSAPDKSGLPSDRFSAERTGGSVSTLTIQRTQQEDSAVYLCASSLGGGSIEQYFGPGTRLTVT.